This T cell receptor (beta chain) emerged from a study of blood T cell repertoires in COVID-19. Germline V gene sequence: CDR1 SGHNT, CDR2 YYREEE (reference sequence). This CDR3 spans 16 amino acids. V trimming: 4 bases; J trimming: 4 bases; junction bases outside the gene matches: 11. TCRdb's copy holds only in-frame clones and misses some; the assay was immunoSEQ multiplex PCR. The sample contains 150,000 or so clones, nearly 85% of which appear only once. The sequencing input was peripheral blood. The chain couples TRBV5-4 to TRBJ1-5; 7 nucleotides align to TRBD1. This receptor was identified in a human donor in a cohort sampled during active COVID-19. Here the CDR3 reads CASSQGGQPQNQPQHF. As DNA, the CDR3 is TGTGCCAGCAGCCAGGGGGGCCAGCCACAAAATCAGCCCCAGCATTTT.